This T cell receptor beta chain was identified in a study of shared clonotypes between healthy human individuals. Sequenced by immunoSEQ multiplex PCR; TCRdb stores in-frame clones only, minus some. Of roughly 2,000,000 clones listed, 85% to 95% were seen once; the top ten hold over 1.5%. About this clone: What it binds is not known.

Terminally differentiated effector memory CD45RA+ cells were left out of the naive CD8 fraction, which was CD45RO-negative and positively selected for CCR7. Study-level points and caveats: Non-shared clonotypes had lower generation probabilities than those shared by all four donors. Rarefaction revealed incomplete sorted-subset sequencing despite large depth.

The germline CDR1 and CDR2 sequences are MGHDK and SYGVNS. The CDR3 consists of 15 residues. The ends were cut back, 1 base at V and 4 bases at J, with 12 bases in the middle. Sequencing was performed on naive CD8+ T cells from PBMCs. The clonotype comes from a man in his late teens or twenties in good health. Some clones in this sample may be carry-over from other donors' samples. The chain is built from TRBV25-1 and TRBJ2-3, with a tentative D call TRBD2 (6 bases). CDR3 region: CASSELVDYSDTQYF. The CDR3 coding sequence is TGTGCCAGCAGTGAATTGGTGGACTATTCAGATACGCAGTATTTT.